A selection of T cell receptor beta chains follows, all from one sample in a study of shared T cell receptors in the human thymus. The assay was immunoSEQ multiplex PCR, and TCRdb's table has in-frame clones only and misses some. The sample includes some 660,000 clones, more than 75% of them seen just once. The same data also contributed to another study, on human thymus T cells.

Sequenced sample: thymocytes. The receptor set was obtained from a boy under two years old with a congenital heart defect. The CDR3 runs from the conserved cysteine through the conserved F or W. D genes are given only for firm matches. Some rows have no size entry. The others give once, few or many, or a class for an expanded clone.

CDR3aa | CDR3nt | v_gene | d_gene | j_gene | abundance
CASSSSGQGLDQPQHF | TGTGCCAGCAGCTCATCTGGACAGGGCTTGGATCAGCCCCAGCATTTT | TRBV5-6 | TRBD1 | TRBJ1-5 | once
CASTSRDLGNEQFF | TGTGCCAGCACCTCCCGGGATCTTGGGAATGAGCAGTTCTTC | TRBV27 | . | TRBJ2-1 | .
CASAKKGWDRDEKLFF | TGTGCCAGCGCCAAAAAAGGGTGGGACAGGGATGAAAAACTGTTTTTT | TRBV28 | TRBD1 | TRBJ1-4 | .
CASSPKSGWWNGELFF | TGTGCCAGCAGTCCGAAGTCAGGATGGTGGAACGGGGAGCTGTTTTTT | TRBV25-1 | . | TRBJ2-2 | .
CASRYDRVDSPLHF | TGTGCCAGCCGCTACGACAGGGTCGACTCACCCCTCCACTTT | TRBV6-5 | TRBD1 | TRBJ1-6 | few
CASSSLSGEREGYEQYF | TGTGCCAGCAGTTCCCTCTCAGGGGAGCGGGAGGGCTACGAGCAGTACTTC | TRBV28 | TRBD2 | TRBJ2-7 | .
CASSQGRQGRREKLFF | TGCGCCAGCAGCCAGGGGCGACAGGGAAGAAGGGAAAAACTGTTTTTT | TRBV4-1 | TRBD1 | TRBJ1-4 | .
CASSLTQLAGEPDTQYF | TGCGCCAGCAGCTTAACCCAACTAGCGGGGGAACCAGATACGCAGTATTTT | TRBV5-1 | TRBD2 | TRBJ2-3 | .
CATDGHHSNQPQHF | TGTGCCACCGATGGACACCATAGCAATCAGCCCCAGCATTTT | TRBV19 | . | TRBJ1-5 | .
CASSPGGPPAYNEQFF | TGTGCCAGCAGCCCGGGGGGGCCGCCTGCCTACAATGAGCAGTTCTTC | TRBV9 | TRBD2 | TRBJ2-1 | .
CSVAAGPEKLFF | TGCAGCGTCGCGGCAGGGCCTGAAAAACTGTTTTTT | TRBV29-1 | . | TRBJ1-4 | .
CASSPDGLAGPWTDTQYF | TGTGCCAGCTCACCAGATGGACTAGCGGGACCGTGGACAGATACGCAGTATTTT | TRBV18 | TRBD2 | TRBJ2-3 | .
CASKEGSAGQTQYF | TGTGCCAGTAAGGAGGGCTCAGCGGGACAGACCCAGTACTTC | TRBV13 | TRBD2 | TRBJ2-5 | .
CASGGGTEAFF | TGTGCCAGCGGGGGGGGGACTGAAGCTTTCTTT | TRBV27 | . | TRBJ1-1 | .
CAISTGAISTDTQYF | TGTGCCATCAGTACAGGGGCGATTAGCACAGATACGCAGTATTTT | TRBV10-3 | TRBD1 | TRBJ2-3 | .
CASSGSGRQGKEQYF | TGTGCCAGCAGCGGTAGCGGGAGACAGGGTAAGGAGCAGTACTTC | TRBV28 | TRBD2 | TRBJ2-7 | .
CASSQGLTGARGYTF | TGCGCCAGCAGCCAAGGGTTAACAGGGGCTCGGGGCTACACCTTC | TRBV4-1 | TRBD1 | TRBJ1-2 | .
CASSAKGEGVDTQYF | TGTGCCAGCAGCGCGAAGGGCGAGGGGGTCGATACGCAGTATTTT | TRBV9 | . | TRBJ2-3 | .
CASSPGQGEVEKLFF | TGTGCCAGCAGCCCGGGACAGGGTGAAGTTGAAAAACTGTTTTTT | TRBV7-6 | TRBD1 | TRBJ1-4 | few
CASSHQGQGGETQYF | TGCGCCAGCAGCCACCAGGGACAGGGGGGAGAGACCCAGTACTTC | TRBV4-3 | TRBD1 | TRBJ2-5 | .
CSAPGQGAGEQYF | TGCAGCGCCCCGGGACAGGGGGCGGGGGAGCAGTACTTC | TRBV29-1 | TRBD1 | TRBJ2-7 | .
CASSLSFGDRGTNTEAFF | TGCGCCAGCAGCTTGTCTTTCGGGGACAGGGGGACGAACACTGAAGCTTTCTTT | TRBV5-1 | TRBD1 | TRBJ1-1 | .
CASSVGWWGRFSEETQYF | TGTGCCAGCAGCGTAGGATGGTGGGGGCGCTTCTCGGAGGAGACCCAGTACTTC | TRBV9 | . | TRBJ2-5 | .
CASSEFNRGHGNTIYF | TGTGCCAGCAGTGAATTTAACAGGGGGCATGGAAACACCATATATTTT | TRBV6-1 | TRBD1 | TRBJ1-3 | .
CASSQRTGPINRSNEKLFF | TGCGCCAGCAGCCAACGGACAGGCCCGATCAATCGCTCTAATGAAAAACTGTTTTTT | TRBV4-1 | TRBD1 | TRBJ1-4 | .
CASSSQRMDTEAFF | TGTGCCAGCAGCTCCCAGCGGATGGACACTGAAGCTTTCTTT | TRBV9 | . | TRBJ1-1 | .
CASSEGGVAGLRTQETQYF | TGTGCCAGCAGTGAAGGAGGGGTAGCGGGGCTGCGAACTCAAGAGACCCAGTACTTC | TRBV6-1 | TRBD2 | TRBJ2-5 | once
CATWRNTDTQYF | TGTGCCACGTGGCGGAACACAGATACGCAGTATTTT | TRBV28 | . | TRBJ2-3 | .